These T cell receptor beta chains were read from a single sample in a study of T cell responses to AZD1222 COVID-19 vaccine. TCRdb's table, derived via immunoSEQ multiplex PCR, lists solely in-frame clones and lacks some. Of about 4,800 clones in the sample, 75% to 90% were seen once. The sample in question was peripheral blood, obtained 28 days after the second AZD1222 dose. The receptors were sampled from an adult who received the AZD1222 COVID-19 vaccine. CDR3s include the opening cysteine and the closing phenylalanine or tryptophan. A D gene is named only where the DNA matches it firmly. Not every row has a clone size; where given, it reads once, few, many or a size class.

V gene: TRBV27; clone size: -; D gene: -; CDR3 length: 14; J gene: TRBJ1-4; CDR3 protein: CASSKIATNEKLFF; CDR3 DNA: TGTGCCAGCAGCAAGATTGCAACTAATGAAAAACTGTTTTTT
V gene: TRBV24-1; clone size: -; D gene: TRBD1; CDR3 length: 16; J gene: TRBJ2-7; CDR3 protein: CATSDPGGQGKNEQYF; CDR3 DNA: TGTGCCACCAGTGACCCCGGAGGACAGGGGAAAAACGAGCAGTACTTC
V gene: TRBV18; clone size: -; D gene: TRBD1; CDR3 length: 13; J gene: TRBJ1-2; CDR3 protein: CASSPYGQGYDTF; CDR3 DNA: TGTGCCAGCTCACCCTATGGACAGGGGTATGACACCTTC
V gene: TRBV6-2/TRBV6-3; clone size: few; D gene: TRBD2; CDR3 length: 18; J gene: TRBJ2-1; CDR3 protein: CASSYSPPAGGLYNEQFF; CDR3 DNA: TGTGCCAGCAGTTACTCTCCCCCCGCGGGGGGACTCTACAATGAGCAGTTCTTC
V gene: TRBV25-1; clone size: -; D gene: -; CDR3 length: 11; J gene: TRBJ2-4; CDR3 protein: CASRLGTIQYF; CDR3 DNA: TGTGCCAGCAGATTAGGGACCATTCAGTACTTC
V gene: TRBV19; clone size: -; D gene: -; CDR3 length: 16; J gene: TRBJ2-3; CDR3 protein: CASSIDTGPKPDTQYF; CDR3 DNA: TGTGCCAGTAGTATAGACACAGGGCCCAAGCCAGATACGCAGTATTTT
V gene: TRBV6-1; clone size: -; D gene: TRBD2; CDR3 length: 18; J gene: TRBJ2-1; CDR3 protein: CASSGALGTSRGYNEQFF; CDR3 DNA: TGTGCCAGCAGTGGGGCCTTAGGGACTAGCAGGGGATACAATGAGCAGTTCTTC
V gene: TRBV9; clone size: -; D gene: -; CDR3 length: 17; J gene: TRBJ1-3; CDR3 protein: CASSALDRPSSGNTIYF; CDR3 DNA: TGTGCCAGCAGCGCGTTAGACAGGCCCTCCTCTGGAAACACCATATATTTT
V gene: TRBV5-6; clone size: -; D gene: TRBD1; CDR3 length: 14; J gene: TRBJ1-1; CDR3 protein: CASTWNVGTGIAFF; CDR3 DNA: TGTGCCAGCACCTGGAATGTTGGGACAGGTATAGCTTTCTTT
V gene: TRBV2; clone size: -; D gene: -; CDR3 length: 14; J gene: TRBJ1-5; CDR3 protein: CASSVGRRNQPQHF; CDR3 DNA: TGTGCCAGCAGTGTGGGGAGGAGAAATCAGCCCCAGCATTTT
V gene: TRBV18; clone size: -; D gene: -; CDR3 length: 13; J gene: TRBJ2-5; CDR3 protein: CASSADTQETQYF; CDR3 DNA: TGTGCCAGCTCAGCCGACACTCAAGAGACCCAGTACTTC
V gene: TRBV18; clone size: -; D gene: TRBD1; CDR3 length: 16; J gene: TRBJ1-1; CDR3 protein: CASSPAQGTINTEAFF; CDR3 DNA: TGTGCCAGCTCACCCGCACAGGGGACAATAAACACTGAAGCTTTCTTT
V gene: TRBV9; clone size: -; D gene: -; CDR3 length: 14; J gene: TRBJ1-3; CDR3 protein: CASSVVSSGNTIYF; CDR3 DNA: TGTGCCAGCAGCGTAGTCAGCAGTGGAAACACCATATATTTT
V gene: TRBV5-8; clone size: -; D gene: -; CDR3 length: 11; J gene: TRBJ1-1; CDR3 protein: CASSLVTEAFF; CDR3 DNA: TGTGCCAGCAGCTTGGTCACTGAAGCTTTCTTT
V gene: TRBV5-8; clone size: -; D gene: TRBD1; CDR3 length: 14; J gene: TRBJ1-4; CDR3 protein: CASRTGTGNEKLFF; CDR3 DNA: TGTGCCAGCAGGACCGGGACAGGGAATGAAAAACTGTTTTTT
V gene: TRBV28; clone size: -; D gene: TRBD1; CDR3 length: 14; J gene: TRBJ1-3; CDR3 protein: CASNNRGTGNTIYF; CDR3 DNA: TGTGCCAGCAACAACAGGGGTACTGGAAACACCATATATTTT